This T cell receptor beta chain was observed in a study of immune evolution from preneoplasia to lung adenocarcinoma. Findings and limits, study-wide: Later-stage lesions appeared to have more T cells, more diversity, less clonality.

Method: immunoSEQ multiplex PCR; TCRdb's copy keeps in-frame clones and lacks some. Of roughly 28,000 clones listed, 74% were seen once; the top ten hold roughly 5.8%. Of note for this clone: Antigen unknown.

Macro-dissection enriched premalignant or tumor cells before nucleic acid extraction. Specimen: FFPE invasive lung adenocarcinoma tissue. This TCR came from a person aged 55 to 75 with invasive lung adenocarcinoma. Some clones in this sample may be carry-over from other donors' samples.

CDR3 region: CASSVHREREGYTF. The CDR3 DNA reads TGTGCCAGCAGTGTCCACAGGGAGAGAGAAGGCTACACCTTC. The V and J genes are TRBV6-1 and TRBJ1-2; a weak D match, TRBD1 (6 bases). This CDR3 spans 14 amino acids. V was pared by 4 bases and J by 8 bases, with 17 bases between. Germline lookup yields CDR1 MNHNS and CDR2 SASEGT.